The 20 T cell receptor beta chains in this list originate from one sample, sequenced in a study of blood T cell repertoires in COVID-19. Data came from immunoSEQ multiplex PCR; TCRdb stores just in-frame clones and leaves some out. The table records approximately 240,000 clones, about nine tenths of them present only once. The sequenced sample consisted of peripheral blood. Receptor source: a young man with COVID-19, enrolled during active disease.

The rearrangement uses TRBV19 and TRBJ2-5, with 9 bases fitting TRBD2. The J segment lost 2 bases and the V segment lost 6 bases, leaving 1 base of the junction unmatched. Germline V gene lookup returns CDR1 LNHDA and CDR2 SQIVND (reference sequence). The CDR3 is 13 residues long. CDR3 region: CASRTSGQETQYF. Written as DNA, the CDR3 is TGTGCCAGTAGAACTAGCGGGCAAGAGACCCAGTACTTC.

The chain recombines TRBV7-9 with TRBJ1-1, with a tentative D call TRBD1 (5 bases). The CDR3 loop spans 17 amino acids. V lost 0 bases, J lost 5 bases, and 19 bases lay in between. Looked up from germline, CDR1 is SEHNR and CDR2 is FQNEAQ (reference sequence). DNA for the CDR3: TGTGCCAGCAGCTTAGCGATTGATTGGCAAGGGGCGACTGAAGCTTTCTTT. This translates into CASSLAIDWQGATEAFF.

CDR3 sequence: CASSYARTHSGNTIYF. CDR3 DNA: TGTGCCAGCAGCTATGCCCGGACACACTCTGGAAACACCATATATTTT. The chain employs TRBV3-1 (or the pseudogene TRBV3-2) and TRBJ1-3, with D possibly matching TRBD1 (5 bases). The germline V and J ends were trimmed by 5 bases and 0 bases, with 14 bases remaining between them. The germline V gene encodes CDR1 LGHDT and CDR2 YNNKEL (reference sequence). The CDR3 is made up of 16 amino acids.

The CDR3, as DNA: TGTGCCAGCAGTGAAGCTTGTTCGTGGGGACAGGGAATTCATTTTATTATTTATGGGGAGCTGTTTTTT. Translating it yields CASSEACSWGQGIHFIIYGELFF. This sequence joins TRBV2 and TRBJ2-2, with 9 bases that match TRBD1. Germline CDR1 SNHLY, CDR2 FYNNEI. This CDR3 is 23 amino acids long. The V gene end was trimmed by 0 bases and the J gene end by 8 bases; junction bases not matched to a gene: 28.

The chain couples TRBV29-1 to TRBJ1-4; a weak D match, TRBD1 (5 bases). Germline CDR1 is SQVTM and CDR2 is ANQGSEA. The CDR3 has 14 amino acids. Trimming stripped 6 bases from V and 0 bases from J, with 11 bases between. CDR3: CSVNPRATNEKLFF. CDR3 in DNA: TGCAGCGTCAATCCCAGGGCAACTAATGAAAAACTGTTTTTT.

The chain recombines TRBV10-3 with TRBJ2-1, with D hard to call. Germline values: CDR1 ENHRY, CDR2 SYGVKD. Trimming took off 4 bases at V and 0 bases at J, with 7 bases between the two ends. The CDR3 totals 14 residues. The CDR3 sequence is CAISVGLSYNEQFF. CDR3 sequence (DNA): TGTGCCATCAGTGTGGGCCTCTCCTACAATGAGCAGTTCTTC.

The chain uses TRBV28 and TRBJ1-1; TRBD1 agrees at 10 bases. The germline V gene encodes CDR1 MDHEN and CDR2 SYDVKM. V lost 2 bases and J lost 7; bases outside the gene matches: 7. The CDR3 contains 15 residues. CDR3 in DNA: TGTGCCAGCAGTTTAGCCCGGACAGGGGGGTATGAAGCTTTCTTT. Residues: CASSLARTGGYEAFF.

CDR3 protein: CASSIAGLEKTQYF. CDR3 in DNA: TGTGCCAGTAGTATCGCGGGGCTCGAAAAGACCCAGTACTTC. The chain recombines TRBV19 with TRBJ2-5, with a tentative D call TRBD2 (6 bases). Germline V gene lookup returns CDR1 LNHDA and CDR2 SQIVND (reference sequence). V shed 3 bases and J shed 6 bases, with 14 bases lying between them. There are 14 residues in the CDR3.

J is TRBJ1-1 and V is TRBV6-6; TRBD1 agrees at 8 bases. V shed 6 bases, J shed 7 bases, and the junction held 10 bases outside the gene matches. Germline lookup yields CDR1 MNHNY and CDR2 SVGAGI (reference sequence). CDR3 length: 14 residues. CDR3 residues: CASRATGGLGEAFF. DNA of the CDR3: TGTGCCAGCAGAGCTACAGGGGGTCTCGGTGAAGCTTTCTTT.

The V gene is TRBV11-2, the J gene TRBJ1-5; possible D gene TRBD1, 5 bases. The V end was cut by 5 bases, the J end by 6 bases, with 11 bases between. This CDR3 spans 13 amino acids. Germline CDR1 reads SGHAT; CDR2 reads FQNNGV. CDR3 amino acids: CASSRVGGQPQHF. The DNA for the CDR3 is TGTGCCAGCAGCCGGGTGGGGGGTCAGCCCCAGCATTTT.

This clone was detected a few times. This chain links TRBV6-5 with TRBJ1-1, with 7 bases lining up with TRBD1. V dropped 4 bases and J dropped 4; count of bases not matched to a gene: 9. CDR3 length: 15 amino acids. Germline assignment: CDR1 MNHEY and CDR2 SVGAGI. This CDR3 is CASSLLGRGSTEAFF. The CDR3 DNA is TGTGCCAGCAGTTTATTGGGCAGGGGGAGCACTGAAGCTTTCTTT.

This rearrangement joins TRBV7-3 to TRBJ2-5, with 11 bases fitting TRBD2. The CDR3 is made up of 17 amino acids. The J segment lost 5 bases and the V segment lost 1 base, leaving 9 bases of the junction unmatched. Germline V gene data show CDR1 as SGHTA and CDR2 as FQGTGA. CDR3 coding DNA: TGTGCCAGCAGCTTAAGCGGTAGCGGGGGGGCCGGGGAGACCCAGTACTTC. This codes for CASSLSGSGGAGETQYF.

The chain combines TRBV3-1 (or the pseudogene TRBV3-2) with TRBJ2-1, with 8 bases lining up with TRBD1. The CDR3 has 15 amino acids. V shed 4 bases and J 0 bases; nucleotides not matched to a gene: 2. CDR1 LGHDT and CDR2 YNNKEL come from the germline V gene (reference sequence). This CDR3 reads CASSLGQGSYNEQFF. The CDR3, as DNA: TGTGCCAGCAGCCTTGGACAGGGCTCCTACAATGAGCAGTTCTTC.

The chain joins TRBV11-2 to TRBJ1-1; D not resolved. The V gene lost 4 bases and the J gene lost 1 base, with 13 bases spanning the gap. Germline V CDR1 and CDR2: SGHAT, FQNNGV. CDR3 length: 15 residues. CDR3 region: CASSYPLVSNTEAFF. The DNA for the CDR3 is TGTGCCAGCAGCTACCCCCTAGTTTCGAACACTGAAGCTTTCTTT. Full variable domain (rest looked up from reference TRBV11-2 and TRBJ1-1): EAGVAQSPRYKIIEKRQSVAFWCNPISGHATLYWYQQILGQGPKLLIQFQNNGVVDDSQLPKDRFSAERLKGVDSTLKIQPAKLEDSAVYLCASSYPLVSNTEAFFGQGTRLTVV.

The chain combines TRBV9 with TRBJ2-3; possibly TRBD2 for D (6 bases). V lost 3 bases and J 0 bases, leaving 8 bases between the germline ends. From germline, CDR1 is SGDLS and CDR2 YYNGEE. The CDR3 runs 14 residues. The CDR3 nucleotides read TGTGCCAGCAGCGGCGGGGTTAGCACAGATACGCAGTATTTT. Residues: CASSGGVSTDTQYF.

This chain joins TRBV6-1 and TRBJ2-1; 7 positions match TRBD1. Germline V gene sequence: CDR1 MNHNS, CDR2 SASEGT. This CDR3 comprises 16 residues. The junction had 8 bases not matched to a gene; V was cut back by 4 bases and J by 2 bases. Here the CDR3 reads CASSAPDRDPYNEQFF. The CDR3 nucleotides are TGTGCCAGCAGTGCCCCCGACAGGGATCCCTACAATGAGCAGTTCTTC.

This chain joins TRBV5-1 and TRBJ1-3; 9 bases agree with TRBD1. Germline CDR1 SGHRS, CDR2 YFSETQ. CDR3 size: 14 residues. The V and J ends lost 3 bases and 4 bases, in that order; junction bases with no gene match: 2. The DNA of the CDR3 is TGCGCCAGCAGCTGGACAGGGGAGGGAAACACCATATATTTT. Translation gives CASSWTGEGNTIYF.

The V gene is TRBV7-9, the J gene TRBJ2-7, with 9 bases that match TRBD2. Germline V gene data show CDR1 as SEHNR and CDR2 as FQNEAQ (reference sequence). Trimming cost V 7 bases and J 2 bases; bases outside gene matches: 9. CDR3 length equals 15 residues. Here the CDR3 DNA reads TGTGCCAGCACCGCGGGAGGGATACCACCCTACGAGCAGTACTTC. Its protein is CASTAGGIPPYEQYF.

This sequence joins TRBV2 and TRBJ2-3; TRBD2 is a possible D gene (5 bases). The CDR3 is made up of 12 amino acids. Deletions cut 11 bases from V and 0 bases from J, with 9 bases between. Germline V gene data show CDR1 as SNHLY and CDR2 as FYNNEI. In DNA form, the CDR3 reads TGTGCCGTTAGCGTAAGCACAGATACGCAGTATTTT. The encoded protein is CAVSVSTDTQYF.

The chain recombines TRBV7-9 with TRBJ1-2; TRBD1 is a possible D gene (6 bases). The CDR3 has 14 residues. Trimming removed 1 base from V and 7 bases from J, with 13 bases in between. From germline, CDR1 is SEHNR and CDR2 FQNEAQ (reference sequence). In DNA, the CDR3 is TGTGCCAGCAGCTTAGGACAGGAGATGGGTGGCTACACCTTC. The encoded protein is CASSLGQEMGGYTF.